A selection of T cell receptor beta chains follows, all from one sample in a study of blood T cells in healthy people across ages. MiXCR was run by TCRdb on the 5' RACE reads, yielding one entry per CDR3 protein. The sample includes 500,000 to 550,000 distinct CDR3 sequences, approximately 25% of them seen just once. This same sample was also part of a study on T cells of mothers and their children.

The sequencing input was blood. All receptors derive from a boy aged 10-17 years in good health. Each CDR3 is given with its conserved first and last residue. Fields, in order: clone size, J gene, V gene, D gene, CDR3 DNA, CDR3 protein. A D gene is named only where the DNA matches it firmly. For some rows the clone size is stated as once, few or many, or as a class when expanded; others skip it.

size: NA; J: TRBJ2-2; V: TRBV5-1; D: TRBD1; DNA: TGCGCCAGCAGCTTCCCCAGTACAGGGGTCGTATTTGCCGGGGAGCTGTTTTTT; CDR3: CASSFPSTGVVFAGELFF
size: once; J: TRBJ2-2; V: TRBV5-1; D: NA; DNA: TGCGCCAGCAGCTGGGCCGGGGCGAACACCGGGGAGCTGTTTTTT; CDR3: CASSWAGANTGELFF
size: few; J: TRBJ1-5; V: TRBV6-2/TRBV6-3; D: TRBD1; DNA: TGTGCCAGCAGTTTCGACAGGGACACGGTTCGTCCCCAGCATTTT; CDR3: CASSFDRDTVRPQHF
size: NA; J: TRBJ1-1; V: TRBV27; D: TRBD1; DNA: TGTGCCAGCAGTTTCTCTGCAGGGGGGGAAGCTTTCTTT; CDR3: CASSFSAGGEAFF
size: NA; J: TRBJ1-3; V: TRBV7-9; D: NA; DNA: TGTGCCAGCCCGCCTGAAGCCGGGGGGGTGCTTGGAAACACCATATATTTT; CDR3: CASPPEAGGVLGNTIYF
size: few; J: TRBJ2-1; V: TRBV7-2; D: TRBD2; DNA: TGTGCCAGCAGCTTAGAGGCGGGGGGGGCCAATGAGCAGTTCTTC; CDR3: CASSLEAGGANEQFF
size: NA; J: TRBJ2-7; V: TRBV19; D: NA; DNA: TGTGCCAGTAGTAACGCGGGACAGATCCACGAGCAGTACTTC; CDR3: CASSNAGQIHEQYF
size: NA; J: TRBJ2-7; V: TRBV28; D: TRBD2; DNA: TGTGCCAGCAGTTTAGTAGCGGGAGGGTTCGTCACCTACGAGCAGTACTTC; CDR3: CASSLVAGGFVTYEQYF
size: once; J: TRBJ2-5; V: TRBV7-7; D: NA; DNA: TGTGCTAGCAGCTTAGCGCTCGGGGGTATGGAGACCCAGTACTTC; CDR3: CASSLALGGMETQYF
size: NA; J: TRBJ2-7; V: TRBV12-3/TRBV12-4; D: TRBD1; DNA: TGTGCCAGCAGGCGGACAGGGAGAAGCTCCTACGAGCAGTACTTC; CDR3: CASRRTGRSSYEQYF
size: NA; J: TRBJ1-6; V: TRBV12-3/TRBV12-4; D: NA; DNA: TGTGCCAGCAGTTTCCAAAATAATTCACCCCTCCACTTC; CDR3: CASSFQNNSPLHF
size: NA; J: TRBJ2-3; V: TRBV7-2; D: TRBD2; DNA: TGTGCCAGCAGCTTGCCCTTGACTAGCGGGGAGAGCACAGATACGCAGTATTTT; CDR3: CASSLPLTSGESTDTQYF
size: few; J: TRBJ2-1; V: TRBV3-1; D: NA; DNA: TGTGCCAGCAGCCAAGGTTCCGAGGCAAGTGAGCAGTTCTTC; CDR3: CASSQGSEASEQFF
size: few; J: TRBJ2-3; V: TRBV3-1; D: NA; DNA: TGTGCCAGCAGCCAGCACCCACAGAGTACGCAGTATTTT; CDR3: CASSQHPQSTQYF
size: NA; J: TRBJ2-1; V: TRBV6-2/TRBV6-3; D: TRBD2; DNA: TGTGCCAGCAGGATGACTAGCGGGGGACTCTACAATGAGCAGTTCTTC; CDR3: CASRMTSGGLYNEQFF
size: few; J: TRBJ1-4; V: TRBV10-3; D: NA; DNA: TGTGCCATCAGCACCCAGGGAAATGAAAAACTGTTTTTT; CDR3: CAISTQGNEKLFF
size: NA; J: TRBJ2-1; V: TRBV6-5; D: NA; DNA: TGTGCCAGCAGAAGGAGGTACAATGAGCAGTTCTTC; CDR3: CASRRRYNEQFF
size: NA; J: TRBJ2-5; V: TRBV29-1; D: TRBD2; DNA: TGCAGCGTCAATCCGGGACTAGCGGGAAGAGAGACCCAGTACTTC; CDR3: CSVNPGLAGRETQYF
size: NA; J: TRBJ2-7; V: TRBV7-9; D: NA; DNA: TGTGCCAGCAGCTTAGCTCTAGGCAGCGGCGAGCAGTACTTC; CDR3: CASSLALGSGEQYF
size: NA; J: TRBJ2-1; V: TRBV29-1; D: NA; DNA: TGCAGCGTTGAGGGGGATAGTGGCTACAATGAGCAGTTCTTC; CDR3: CSVEGDSGYNEQFF
size: NA; J: TRBJ2-7; V: TRBV6-2/TRBV6-3; D: TRBD2; DNA: TGTGCCAGCAGTCGCCCTAGCGGGGGTATGTACGAGCAGTACTTC; CDR3: CASSRPSGGMYEQYF
size: NA; J: TRBJ1-1; V: TRBV6-1; D: NA; DNA: TGTGCCAGCAGTGAAAGGACGACCTGGGTGAACACTGAAGCTTTCTTT; CDR3: CASSERTTWVNTEAFF
size: NA; J: TRBJ2-6; V: TRBV9; D: TRBD1; DNA: TGTGCCAGCAGGGGGACAGGGTATGGGGCCAACGTCCTGACTTTC; CDR3: CASRGTGYGANVLTF
size: few; J: TRBJ2-1; V: TRBV20-1; D: TRBD2; DNA: TGCAGTGCTAGATACTCCGCCGCTAGCGGGAGGGCAAGGAATGAGCAGTTCTTC; CDR3: CSARYSAASGRARNEQFF
size: few; J: TRBJ2-5; V: TRBV15; D: TRBD2; DNA: TGTGCCACCGGGACTAGCGGTCTTGTGCAGTACTTC; CDR3: CATGTSGLVQYF
size: NA; J: TRBJ2-3; V: TRBV21-1; D: NA; DNA: TGTGCCAGCAGCAGGACCCCATGTTGGCCAGATACGCAGTATTTT; CDR3: CASSRTPCWPDTQYF
size: many; J: TRBJ2-2; V: TRBV20-1; D: NA; DNA: TGCAGTGCTAGCGACCGCTCGTCGGCCGTCGGGGAGCTGTTTTTT; CDR3: CSASDRSSAVGELFF
size: NA; J: TRBJ1-1; V: TRBV7-2; D: NA; DNA: TGTGCCAGCAGCTTAGGATTTGGTACTGAAGCTTTCTTT; CDR3: CASSLGFGTEAFF
size: NA; J: TRBJ2-2; V: TRBV3-1; D: TRBD2; DNA: TGTGCCAGCAGCCAAGAGCTAGCGGGAACCGGGGAGCTGTTTTTT; CDR3: CASSQELAGTGELFF